Reported below is one T cell receptor beta chain. The data originate from a study of T cell responses to AZD1222 COVID-19 vaccine. Trimming at V came to 3 bases and at J to 0 bases, leaving 5 bases not matched to a gene. The CDR3 runs 15 residues. CDR1 is MDHEN and CDR2 is SYDVKM in the germline V gene. Measured with immunoSEQ multiplex PCR; TCRdb has only the in-frame clones, and not every one. The data contain about 140,000 clones, roughly 92% of them seen just once; the ten biggest clones take up roughly 5.1%. The origin of this receptor is an adult in good health. The chain is built from TRBV28 and TRBJ2-7; 7 nucleotides line up with TRBD1. The specimen was peripheral blood, collected on day 0 of AZD1222 vaccination. Here the CDR3 reads CASSFGDRTSYEQYF. The DNA for the CDR3 is TGTGCCAGCAGTTTTGGGGACAGAACCTCCTACGAGCAGTACTTC.